This note documents a single T cell receptor (beta chain) sequence. The data were taken from a study of blood T cell repertoires in COVID-19. Across the whole study: COVID-19 samples collected from the United States, Italy and Spain covered acute and convalescent phases. T cells, B-cell-depleted T cells, or PBMCs provided the cDNA or gDNA that served as material.

Germline CDR1 and CDR2: SGHAT and FQNNGV. The CDR3 consists of 14 residues. V lost 0 bases, J lost 4 bases, and 9 bases lay in between. Method: immunoSEQ multiplex PCR; TCRdb's copy keeps in-frame clones and lacks some. This table has around 230,000 clones, 84% appearing once. Sequencing used peripheral blood. This TCR came from a man between 40 and 49 years old who had recovered from COVID-19. V usage is TRBV11-2 and J usage is TRBJ1-2; no clear D. CDR3 amino acids: CASSLEVRGYGYTF. As DNA, the CDR3 is TGTGCCAGCAGCTTAGAAGTGAGAGGCTATGGCTACACCTTC. The full variable domain, completed using reference TRBV11-2 and TRBJ1-2, is EAGVAQSPRYKIIEKRQSVAFWCNPISGHATLYWYQQILGQGPKLLIQFQNNGVVDDSQLPKDRFSAERLKGVDSTLKIQPAKLEDSAVYLCASSLEVRGYGYTFGSGTRLTVV.